The sequence of this T cell receptor beta chain was determined in a study of blood T cell repertoires in COVID-19. CDR3 length: 19 residues. With 3 bases clipped from V and 3 bases from J, the junction kept 14 bases outside the gene matches. In germline, CDR1 is SGHNT, CDR2 YYREEE (reference sequence). Original processing notes: Using reference gene primer amplification, nucleated cell counts were estimated. Here immunoSEQ multiplex PCR was the method, and the copy in TCRdb shows in-frame clones only, minus some. V, J and clone size are taken as reported in that table, and D and trimming were inferred from the DNA itself. The sample shows fewer than 350,000 clones, 70% to 90% of them seen only once.

Material: PBMCs or T cells enriched from blood (not recorded which). V is TRBV5-4 and J is TRBJ2-2; TRBD1 matches 10 bases. This TCR came from a man aged 30 to 45 who had recovered from COVID-19. CDR3 bases: TGTGCCAGCAGCTCTTGGACAGGGGGGAGGTTTGTGGACACCGGGGAGCTGTTTTTT. Encoded protein: CASSSWTGGRFVDTGELFF.